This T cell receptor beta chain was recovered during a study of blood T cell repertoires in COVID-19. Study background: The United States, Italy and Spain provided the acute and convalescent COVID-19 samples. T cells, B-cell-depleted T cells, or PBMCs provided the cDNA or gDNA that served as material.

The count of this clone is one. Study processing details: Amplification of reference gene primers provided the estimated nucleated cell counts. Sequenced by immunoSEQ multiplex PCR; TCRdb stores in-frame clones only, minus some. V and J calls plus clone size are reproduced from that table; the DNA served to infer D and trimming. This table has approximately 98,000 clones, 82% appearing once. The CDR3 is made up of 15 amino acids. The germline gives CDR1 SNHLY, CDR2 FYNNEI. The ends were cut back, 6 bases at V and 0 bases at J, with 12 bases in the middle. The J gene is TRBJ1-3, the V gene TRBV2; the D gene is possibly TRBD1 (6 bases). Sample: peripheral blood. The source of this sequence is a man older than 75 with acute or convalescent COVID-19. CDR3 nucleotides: TGTGCCAGCAGCGAGGACAGCCTCTCTGGAAACACCATATATTTT. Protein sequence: CASSEDSLSGNTIYF.